This TCR beta chain is drawn from a study of blood T cell repertoires in COVID-19. Study context: Acute and convalescent COVID-19 samples came from the United States, Italy and Spain. Sample material is recorded as cDNA or gDNA derived from T cells, B-cell-depleted T cells, or PBMCs.

In the authors' workflow: Quantification of nucleated cells was approximated via reference gene primer amplification. This table comes from immunoSEQ multiplex PCR, and its TCRdb copy is limited to in-frame clones, with some not included. Clone size and the V and J calls come from that table; the DNA yielded D and trimming. The data show roughly 160,000 clones, around 90% seen once. The CDR3 spans 12 residues. Germline CDR1 SGHRS, CDR2 YFSETQ. Trimming took 10 bases from V and 0 from J, leaving 8 bases between them. The sequenced sample consisted of peripheral blood. The TCR sequence derives from a man between 18 and 35 years old with acute or convalescent COVID-19. The chain has TRBV5-1 and TRBJ1-3; D is ambiguous. CDR3 loop: CAGGFSGNTIYF. The CDR3 DNA is TGCGCCGGAGGGTTCTCTGGAAACACCATATATTTT.